The 5 T cell receptor beta chains in this list originate from one sample, sequenced in a study of monozygotic twins with inflammatory bowel disease. For each CDR3 protein, TCRdb gives one entry from its re-call of the 5' RACE reads, without DNA. The sample table sets out approximately 380,000 distinct CDR3 sequences. The specimen sequenced was blood. These receptors came from a human donor with ulcerative colitis or Crohn's disease, or a healthy co-twin of an affected twin (not recorded which).

The V and J genes are TRBV19 and TRBJ1-1; the D call of TRBD1 rests on TCRdb alone, since no DNA is present to check it. The CDR3 extends over 12 amino acids. Germline V gene sequence: CDR1 LNHDA, CDR2 SQIVND (reference sequence). CDR3 sequence reads: CASSEGRTEAFF.

The V gene is TRBV5-1, the J gene TRBJ2-2; the TRBD1 assignment by TCRdb is unverifiable without DNA. The CDR3 spans 15 residues. The V gene's germline CDR1 is SGHRS and CDR2 YFSETQ. CDR3 residues: CASNTGGADTGELFF.

The chain's CDR3 is CASSYGGGGNQPQHF. The chain couples TRBV6-5 to TRBJ1-5; lacking DNA, the TRBD1 call made by TCRdb goes unchecked. The CDR3 has 15 amino acids. Germline V CDR1 and CDR2: MNHEY, SVGAGI.

The gene calls are TRBV27 and TRBJ2-1. The V gene's germline CDR1 is MNHEY and CDR2 SMNVEV (reference sequence). CDR3 length: 14 residues. CDR3 protein: CASSSGGPNNEQFF.

This chain uses TRBV10-2 with TRBJ1-2. This CDR3 has 13 amino acids. Germline loops: CDR1 WSHSY, CDR2 SAAADI. The CDR3: CASRRSTDYGYTF.